This section outlines one TCR beta chain sequence together with its context. Its antigen is currently unknown. Primers: 60 Vbeta forward and 13 Jbeta reverse. Sequencing was performed with immunoSEQ multiplex PCR; in TCRdb, only in-frame clones are kept and a portion is missing. Of 200,000 to 250,000 clones listed, about 80% are singletons. CDR1 MRHNA and CDR2 SNTAGT come from the germline V gene. This CDR3 is built from 15 residues. Trimming cost V 0 bases and J 9 bases; bases outside gene matches: 5. The source of the sample is a study of cytomegalovirus exposure and HLA in healthy donors. Study details: A data release that came early held tens of millions of unique TCRs from HLA-typed donors. Broader study findings: Across donors, sequencing depth was assumed by presence/absence analyses to be roughly uniform. A cluster of highly shared sequence variants was likely a sequencing artifact.

The V call is TRBV6-4, the J call TRBJ1-6; 7 nucleotides align to TRBD1. This sequence originates from a woman between 40 and 55 years old in good health and CMV-seronegative. Sequenced input: PBMCs. The CDR3 loop reads CASSDSPGGGSPLHF. The CDR3 DNA is TGTGCCAGCAGTGACTCGCCAGGGGGAGGTTCACCCCTCCACTTT.